Described below is a single TCR beta chain sequence and its context. What it recognizes is unknown. Looked up from germline, CDR1 is MNHNY and CDR2 is SVGAGI (reference sequence). This CDR3 spans 15 amino acids. V dropped 0 bases and J dropped 5 bases, with 13 bases sitting between them. The sample is drawn from a study of shared clonotypes between healthy human individuals. About the study: Researchers drew samples from two women and a few men aged 18 to 49.

Measured with immunoSEQ multiplex PCR; TCRdb has only the in-frame clones, and not every one. The table includes approximately 1.1 million clones, approximately 80% detected once. Broader study findings: For naive CD4 cells, approximately 5% of clonotypes were shared across a handful of donors.

The source is a man aged 18 to 30 in good health. Some clones in this sample may be carry-over from other donors' samples. The sample consisted of memory CD4+ T cells from PBMCs. As to subset: CD45RA-negative fraction. The chain combines TRBV6-6 with TRBJ1-2; D is possibly TRBD1 (5 bases). Here the CDR3 DNA reads TGTGCCAGCAGTTACTCGACAGAAGCCTATTATGGCTACACCTTC. It encodes CASSYSTEAYYGYTF.